A selection of T cell receptor beta chains follows, all from one sample in a study of blood T cells in healthy people across ages. MiXCR was run by TCRdb on the 5' RACE reads, yielding one entry per CDR3 protein. The sample has fewer than 800,000 distinct CDR3 sequences; about 52% are singletons. The source material was blood. All receptors come from a woman aged 55 to 70 in good health. Each CDR3 is given with its conserved first and last residue. D genes are given only for firm matches. The size field is filled for only some rows; it gives once, few, many or a size class.

few,TRBD2,16,TRBV5-1,TRBJ2-4,CASSLGGPSGRNIQYF,TGCGCCAGCAGCTTGGGGGGTCCTAGCGGGAGAAACATTCAGTACTTC
-,-,16,TRBV7-2,TRBJ2-1,CASSLGGVAEYNEQFF,TGTGCCAGCAGCTTAGGAGGGGTAGCGGAGTACAATGAGCAGTTCTTC
-,-,15,TRBV7-8,TRBJ1-2,CASSLGVGGDYGYTF,TGTGCCAGCAGCTTAGGAGTGGGGGGCGACTATGGCTACACCTTC
few,TRBD1,14,TRBV20-1,TRBJ1-4,CSARPGQENEKLFF,TGCAGTGCTAGGCCGGGACAGGAGAATGAAAAACTGTTTTTT
-,-,14,TRBV27,TRBJ1-1,CASNPTGGEDEAFF,TGTGCCAGCAACCCGACAGGAGGGGAAGATGAAGCTTTCTTT
-,TRBD2,14,TRBV20-1,TRBJ2-7,CSARTSGAPWEQYF,TGCAGTGCTAGGACTAGCGGGGCCCCTTGGGAGCAGTACTTC
few,-,14,TRBV9,TRBJ1-2,CASSLRDGALGYTF,TGTGCCAGCAGCCTCAGGGATGGGGCCCTTGGCTACACCTTC
-,-,15,TRBV7-2,TRBJ1-1,CASSVQAGINTEAFF,TGTGCCAGCAGCGTCCAGGCAGGGATAAACACTGAAGCTTTCTTT
-,-,14,TRBV15,TRBJ2-3,CATSRDRVADTQYF,TGTGCCACCAGCAGAGACCGGGTGGCAGATACGCAGTATTTT
few,-,12,TRBV20-1,TRBJ2-1,CSASREHNEQFF,TGCAGTGCTTCTAGGGAACACAATGAGCAGTTCTTC
few,-,13,TRBV12-3/TRBV12-4,TRBJ2-3,CASSFGEENTQYF,TGTGCCAGCAGTTTTGGCGAGGAAAATACGCAGTATTTT
few,TRBD2,16,TRBV29-1,TRBJ2-4,CSAKLALAGVQNIQYF,TGCAGCGCAAAATTGGCACTAGCGGGAGTCCAAAACATTCAGTACTTC